The next 18 T cell receptor beta chains were all read from a single sample in a study of T cell changes during pregnancy in multiple sclerosis. Libraries were prepared by immunoSEQ multiplex PCR; TCRdb keeps only in-frame clonotypes and omits some of them. The sample lists tens of thousands of clones, under 95% seen once, with 4.8% in the top ten. Here the sequenced sample was peripheral blood, taken in the first trimester of pregnancy. Receptors originate from a female donor in good health, enrolled as a control in a pregnancy study.

This clone was counted a single time. The chain couples TRBV19 to TRBJ1-2; a weak D match, TRBD1 (5 bases). The CDR3 extends over 15 amino acids. Germline-derived CDR1 and CDR2 are LNHDA and SQIVND (reference sequence). Trimming shortened V by 3 bases and J by 3 bases, and 14 bases separated the two germline ends. The chain's CDR3 is CASSIPSRADYGYTF. The CDR3 bases are TGTGCCAGTAGTATCCCCTCCAGGGCTGACTATGGCTACACCTTC.

V gene TRBV27 combines with J gene TRBJ1-2, with 8 positions matching TRBD1. Germline assignment: CDR1 MNHEY and CDR2 SMNVEV (reference sequence). The J segment lost 8 bases and the V segment lost 0 bases, leaving 5 bases of the junction unmatched. The length of the CDR3 is 14 residues. This chain's CDR3 is CASSLSWTGKGYTF. The CDR3 DNA follows: TGTGCCAGCAGTTTATCGTGGACAGGGAAAGGCTACACCTTC.

The V gene is TRBV11-1, the J gene TRBJ2-1, with D maybe TRBD1 (5 bases). The CDR3 loop spans 16 amino acids. CDR1 is SGHAT, CDR2 FQDESV, per germline (reference sequence). Trimming removed 6 bases from V and 0 bases from J, with 15 bases in between. CDR3 in DNA: TGTGCCAGCAGGGCGCAGGGTCTCAGCTCCTACAATGAGCAGTTCTTC. The encoded protein is CASRAQGLSSYNEQFF.

This clone came up once. The chain has TRBV2 and TRBJ1-1; D unresolved. This CDR3 comprises 14 residues. Germline V gene data show CDR1 as SNHLY and CDR2 as FYNNEI. Trimming stripped 6 bases from V and 3 bases from J, with 14 bases between. CDR3 protein: CASRPPGRDTEAFF. The CDR3 DNA is TGTGCCAGCAGGCCCCCCGGCCGGGACACTGAAGCTTTCTTT.

The genes are TRBV13 and TRBJ2-6; TRBD1 matches 10 bases. Germline CDR1 reads PRHDT; CDR2 reads FYEKMQ (reference sequence). The CDR3 has 17 amino acids. V was pared by 0 bases and J by 2 bases, with 1 base of the junction left unmatched. CDR3 sequence: CASSLGGQGAGANVLTF. Written as DNA, the CDR3 is TGTGCCAGCAGCTTAGGTGGACAGGGGGCTGGGGCCAACGTCCTGACTTTC.

The chain joins TRBV19 to TRBJ2-2; 15 nucleotides line up with TRBD2. In germline, CDR1 is LNHDA, CDR2 SQIVND (reference sequence). Trimming removed 10 bases from V and 3 bases from J; junction bases left unmatched: 9. The CDR3 extends over 17 amino acids. CDR3 sequence reads: CATKAGLAGGYTGELFF. The CDR3 DNA reads as TGTGCCACCAAGGCGGGACTAGCGGGAGGATACACCGGGGAGCTGTTTTTT.

The genes are TRBV14 and TRBJ2-1, with 10 nucleotides matching TRBD2. CDR3 size: 15 residues. J was trimmed by 4 bases and V by 4 bases; bases with no gene match: 4. Germline CDR1 reads SGHDN; CDR2 reads FVKESK. The CDR3, as DNA: TGTGCCAGCAGCCCCCAAGCGGGAGGGTACAATGAGCAGTTCTTC. This translates into CASSPQAGGYNEQFF.

This clone appeared once. The rearrangement joins TRBV5-6 to TRBJ2-7; no clear D. The germline V gene has CDR1 SGHDT and CDR2 YYEEEE. CDR3 length equals 13 residues. The V and J ends lost 0 bases and 2 bases respectively, with 6 bases between them. CDR3 bases: TGTGCCAGCAGCTTGGACACCCCCTACGAGCAGTACTTC. This codes for CASSLDTPYEQYF.

The rearrangement links TRBV7-8 to TRBJ1-4; TRBD1 matches 8 bases. This CDR3 region has 16 residues. Germline CDR1 SGHVS, CDR2 FQNEAQ. The V and J ends lost 2 bases and 5 bases, in that order; junction bases with no gene match: 7. The DNA of the CDR3 is TGTGCCAGCAGCTTAAGGCCGGGACAGGCGAATGAAAAACTGTTTTTT. Its protein product is CASSLRPGQANEKLFF.

The chain uses TRBV2 and TRBJ2-1; a possible D gene is TRBD2 (5 bases). Germline CDR1 and CDR2: SNHLY and FYNNEI. Trimming left V 3 bases short and J 10 bases short, with 13 bases between. The CDR3 is 13 amino acids. Here the CDR3 reads CASSEQLADEQFF. The CDR3 DNA is TGTGCCAGCAGTGAGCAGCTAGCTGACGAGCAGTTCTTC.

The CDR3 nucleotides are TGTGCCAGCAGAGGGACAGGGTTGCTTGAAGCTTTCTTT. Protein product: CASRGTGLLEAFF. The chain employs TRBV25-1 and TRBJ1-1; 9 nucleotides agree with TRBD1. CDR1 is MGHDK and CDR2 is SYGVNS in the germline V gene. The CDR3 has 13 residues. Losses at the gene ends were 6 bases for V and 7 bases for J; bases not matched to a gene: 6.

The rearrangement links TRBV10-3 to TRBJ1-1; the match to TRBD1 covers 7 bases. The CDR3 loop spans 12 amino acids. With 4 bases clipped from V and 8 bases from J, the junction kept 4 bases outside the gene matches. Germline CDR1 is ENHRY and CDR2 is SYGVKD. The CDR3 reads CAISVPTGEAFF. The DNA of the CDR3 is TGTGCCATCAGTGTCCCGACAGGGGAAGCTTTCTTT.

The chain recombines TRBV13 with TRBJ2-3; TRBD2 matches 15 bases. Germline V gives CDR1 PRHDT, CDR2 FYEKMQ (reference sequence). This CDR3 has 24 residues. The J segment lost 4 bases and the V segment lost 2 bases, leaving 25 bases of the junction unmatched. CDR3 sequence (DNA): TGTGCCAGCAGCTTACGGTTGGGGGGGTTTGGGACTAGCGGGAGGACCGAGCAAGCAGATACGCAGTATTTT. This encodes CASSLRLGGFGTSGRTEQADTQYF.

This clone was detected only once. This chain joins TRBV10-3 and TRBJ2-5; 7 nucleotides line up with TRBD2. The CDR3 consists of 14 residues. V gave up 4 bases and J gave up 2 bases; unmatched junction bases: 4. The germline V gene has CDR1 ENHRY and CDR2 SYGVKD. CDR3 amino acids: CAISAASGQETQYF. The CDR3 DNA reads as TGTGCCATCAGTGCGGCTAGCGGACAAGAGACCCAGTACTTC.

V is TRBV4-2 and J is TRBJ2-3; 7 bases line up with TRBD2. The CDR3 is made up of 15 amino acids. The germline gives CDR1 LGHNA, CDR2 YNFKEQ. Losses at the gene ends were 3 bases for V and 4 bases for J; bases not matched to a gene: 7. CDR3 sequence reads: CASSHRGREPDTQYF. CDR3 DNA: TGTGCCAGCAGCCATCGGGGGAGGGAGCCAGATACGCAGTATTTT.

The rearrangement uses TRBV5-4 and TRBJ1-1; perhaps TRBD1 as D (6 bases). The CDR3 runs to 15 residues. Germline loops: CDR1 SGHNT, CDR2 YYREEE (reference sequence). Trimming took off 2 bases at V and 4 bases at J, with 15 bases between the two ends. CDR3 nucleotide sequence: TGTGCCAGCAGCTTTCCGGCAGGGGATAGCACTGAAGCTTTCTTT. This sequence encodes CASSFPAGDSTEAFF.

The V gene is TRBV9, the J gene TRBJ1-1; D call uncertain. The germline gives CDR1 SGDLS, CDR2 YYNGEE. V was pared by 0 bases and J by 1 base, with 7 bases between. This CDR3 comprises 14 residues. The CDR3 DNA reads as TGTGCCAGCAGCGTAGCGGGTTCGAACACTGAAGCTTTCTTT. Protein product: CASSVAGSNTEAFF.

This chain joins TRBV30 and TRBJ1-1; D not resolved. The CDR3 has 12 amino acids. The V end lost 0 bases, the J end lost 4 bases, and 6 bases lay between the germline ends. Germline lookup yields CDR1 GTSNPN and CDR2 SVGIG (reference sequence). The CDR3 is CAWSVRGTEAFF. CDR3 in DNA: TGTGCCTGGAGTGTCCGGGGCACTGAAGCTTTCTTT.